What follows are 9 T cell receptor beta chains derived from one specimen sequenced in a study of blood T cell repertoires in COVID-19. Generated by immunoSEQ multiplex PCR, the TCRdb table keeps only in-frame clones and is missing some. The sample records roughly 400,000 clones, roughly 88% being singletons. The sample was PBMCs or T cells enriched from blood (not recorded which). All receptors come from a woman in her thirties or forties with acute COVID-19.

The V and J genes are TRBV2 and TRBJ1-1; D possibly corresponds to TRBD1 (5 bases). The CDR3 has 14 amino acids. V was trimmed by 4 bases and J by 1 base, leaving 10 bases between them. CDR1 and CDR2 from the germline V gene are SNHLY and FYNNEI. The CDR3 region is CASSVNRPNTEAFF. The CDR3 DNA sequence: TGTGCCAGCAGTGTTAACAGGCCGAACACTGAAGCTTTCTTT.

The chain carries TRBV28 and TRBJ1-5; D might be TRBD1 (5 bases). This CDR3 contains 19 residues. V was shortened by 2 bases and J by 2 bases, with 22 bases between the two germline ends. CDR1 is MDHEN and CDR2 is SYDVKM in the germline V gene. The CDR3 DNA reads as TGTGCCAGCAGTTTAAGGGGTTGGCGGAGGGTGGGGGGCAATCAGCCCCAGCATTTT. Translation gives CASSLRGWRRVGGNQPQHF.

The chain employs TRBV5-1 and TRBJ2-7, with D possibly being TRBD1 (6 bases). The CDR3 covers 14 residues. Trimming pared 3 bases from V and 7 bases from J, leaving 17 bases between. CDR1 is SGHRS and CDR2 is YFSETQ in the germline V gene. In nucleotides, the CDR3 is TGCGCCAGCAGCTCCTCGACAGGCTTAGGGGAGCAGTACTTC. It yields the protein CASSSSTGLGEQYF.

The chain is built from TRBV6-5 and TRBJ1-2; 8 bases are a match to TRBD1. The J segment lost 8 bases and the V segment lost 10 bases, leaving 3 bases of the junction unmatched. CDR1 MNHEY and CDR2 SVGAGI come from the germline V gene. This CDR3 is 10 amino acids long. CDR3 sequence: CATDRGGYTF. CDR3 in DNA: TGTGCCACCGACAGGGGCGGCTACACCTTC.

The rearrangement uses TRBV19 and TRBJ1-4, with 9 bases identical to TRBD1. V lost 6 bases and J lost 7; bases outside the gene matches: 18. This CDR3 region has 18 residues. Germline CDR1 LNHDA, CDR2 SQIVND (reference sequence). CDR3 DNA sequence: TGTGCCAGTAGCCCCCTGGGTGACAGGGGGTTGGGTGGTGAAAAACTGTTTTTT. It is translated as CASSPLGDRGLGGEKLFF.

Here the CDR3 reads CASSKEEGTEAFF. DNA for the CDR3: TGTGCCAGCAGCAAAGAAGAGGGAACTGAAGCTTTCTTT. The chain joins TRBV21-1 to TRBJ1-1. TRBV21-1 is recorded as a pseudogene. This CDR3 has 13 residues.

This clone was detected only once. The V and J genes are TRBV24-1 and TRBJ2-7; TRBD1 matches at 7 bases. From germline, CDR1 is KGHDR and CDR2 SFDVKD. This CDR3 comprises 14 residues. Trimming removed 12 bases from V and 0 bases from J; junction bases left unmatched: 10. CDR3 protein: CAAEDRRSSYEQYF. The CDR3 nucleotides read TGTGCCGCCGAGGACAGGAGGAGCTCCTACGAGCAGTACTTC.

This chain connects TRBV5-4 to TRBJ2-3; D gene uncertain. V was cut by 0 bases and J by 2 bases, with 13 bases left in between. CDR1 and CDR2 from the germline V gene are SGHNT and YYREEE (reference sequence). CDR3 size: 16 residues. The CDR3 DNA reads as TGTGCCAGCAGCTTGGTGGAGTCTGGGTACACAGATACGCAGTATTTT. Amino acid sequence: CASSLVESGYTDTQYF.

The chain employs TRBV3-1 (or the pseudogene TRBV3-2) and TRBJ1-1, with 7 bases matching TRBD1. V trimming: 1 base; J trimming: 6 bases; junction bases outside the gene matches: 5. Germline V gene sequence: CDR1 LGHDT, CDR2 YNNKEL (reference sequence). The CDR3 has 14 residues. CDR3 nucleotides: TGTGCCAGCAGCCAAGTGGTGCAGGGGGCTGAAGCTTTCTTT. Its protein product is CASSQVVQGAEAFF.